One sample yielded the 32 T cell receptor beta chains listed below, sequenced in a study of immune evolution from preneoplasia to lung adenocarcinoma. Generated by immunoSEQ multiplex PCR, the TCRdb table keeps only in-frame clones and is missing some. The repertoire holds under 45,000 clones, with roughly 80% as singletons. Material: FFPE invasive lung adenocarcinoma tissue. Receptors were obtained from a person in their sixties or seventies with lung adenocarcinoma.

This clone was seen a few times. The chain uses TRBV30 and TRBJ1-2; a weak D match, TRBD1 (5 bases). V shed 0 bases and J shed 8 bases, with 16 bases lying between them. Germline loops: CDR1 GTSNPN, CDR2 SVGIG (reference sequence). This CDR3 is built from 14 residues. CDR3 DNA sequence: TGTGCCTGGAGTGTCGGTGGGGCCTTAGGAGGCTACACCTTC. Its translation is CAWSVGGALGGYTF.

This rearrangement joins TRBV9 to TRBJ1-5; D is unclear. The V end lost 0 bases, the J end lost 2 bases, and 9 bases lay between the germline ends. Germline loops: CDR1 SGDLS, CDR2 YYNGEE. This CDR3 comprises 15 residues. The CDR3, as DNA: TGTGCCAGCAGCGTAGGGGCAGGCCGCAATCAGCCCCAGCATTTT. Translating gives CASSVGAGRNQPQHF.

The V and J genes are TRBV4-2 and TRBJ2-2, with a tentative D call TRBD2 (6 bases). V was cut by 5 bases and J by 2 bases, with 12 bases left in between. CDR3 length: 15 residues. Germline loops: CDR1 LGHNA, CDR2 YNFKEQ. The CDR3 loop reads CASSNPDYNTGELFF. The CDR3 bases are TGTGCCAGCAGCAACCCGGACTACAACACCGGGGAGCTGTTTTTT.

This clone is labeled medium-sized. The chain combines TRBV5-1 with TRBJ2-1; 10 bases are shared with TRBD2. This CDR3 spans 15 amino acids. Germline V gives CDR1 SGHRS, CDR2 YFSETQ. V lost 5 bases, J lost 4 bases, and 6 bases stayed unmatched. The CDR3 DNA reads TGCGCCAGCAGAAACATGACTAGCGGGTACAATGAGCAGTTCTTC. This gives the protein CASRNMTSGYNEQFF.

The chain carries TRBV15 and TRBJ2-7, with 13 positions matching TRBD2. The V gene end was trimmed by 5 bases and the J gene end by 3 bases; junction bases not matched to a gene: 4. CDR1 and CDR2 (germline): LNHNV, YYDKDF (reference sequence). The CDR3 covers 15 residues. The CDR3 loop reads CATSRTSGSRYEQYF. The CDR3 bases are TGTGCCACCAGCCGGACTAGCGGGAGCCGCTACGAGCAGTACTTC.

V is TRBV5-1 and J is TRBJ2-3; D ambiguous. Germline V gene sequence: CDR1 SGHRS, CDR2 YFSETQ. V was pared by 1 base and J by 5 bases, with 11 bases between. The CDR3 extends over 14 amino acids. CDR3 coding DNA: TGCGCCAGCAGCTTGAGGAACAGTCAAGATACGCAGTATTTT. Its translation: CASSLRNSQDTQYF.

The V call is TRBV5-6, the J call TRBJ1-2, with 12 positions matching TRBD1. V dropped 4 bases and J dropped 8; count of bases not matched to a gene: 6. The CDR3 runs to 14 residues. The germline gives CDR1 SGHDT, CDR2 YYEEEE. The CDR3 nucleotides read TGTGCCAGCAGCCGTGGGACAGGGGGCCCCGGCTACACCTTC. Its translation is CASSRGTGGPGYTF.

This clone was counted between two and nine times. The rearrangement joins TRBV29-1 to TRBJ2-5; perhaps TRBD1 as D (5 bases). The CDR3 runs to 13 residues. CDR1 and CDR2 from the germline V gene are SQVTM and ANQGSEA. Trimming removed 4 bases at V and 4 bases at J, with 13 bases between. CDR3 residues: CSVAPPRGETQYF. CDR3 DNA sequence: TGCAGCGTTGCCCCCCCAAGGGGAGAGACCCAGTACTTC.

The rearrangement uses TRBV15 and TRBJ2-3; the D is unclear. Trimming took 0 bases from V and 4 from J, leaving 11 bases between them. The CDR3 runs to 15 residues. Germline V gene sequence: CDR1 LNHNV, CDR2 YYDKDF (reference sequence). CDR3 loop: CATSREINSPDTQYF. The CDR3 bases are TGTGCCACCAGCAGAGAAATTAATAGCCCAGATACGCAGTATTTT.

The J gene is TRBJ2-1, the V gene TRBV2; 10 bases line up with TRBD2. V trimming: 4 bases; J trimming: 3 bases; junction bases outside the gene matches: 0. The CDR3 runs to 14 residues. CDR1 and CDR2 (germline): SNHLY, FYNNEI. The chain's CDR3 is CASSASGSYNEQFF. CDR3 nucleotides: TGTGCCAGCAGTGCTAGCGGGAGCTACAATGAGCAGTTCTTC. The full variable domain, rest sourced from reference TRBV2 and TRBJ2-1, is EPEVTQTPSHQVTQMGQEVILRCVPISNHLYFYWYRQILGQKVEFLVSFYNNEISEKSEIFDDQFSVERPDGSNFTLKIRSTKLEDSAMYFCASSASGSYNEQFFGPGTRLTVL.

The chain employs TRBV5-6 and TRBJ2-3, with D hard to call. The V gene lost 5 bases and the J gene lost 1 base, with 8 bases spanning the gap. This CDR3 region has 13 residues. The V gene's germline CDR1 is SGHDT and CDR2 YYEEEE. DNA for the CDR3: TGTGCCAGCAGAGCAAAGGGCACAGATACGCAGTATTTT. Protein product: CASRAKGTDTQYF. Together with reference TRBV5-6 and TRBJ2-3, the CDR3 gives the full variable domain: DAGVTQSPTHLIKTRGQQVTLRCSPKSGHDTVSWYQQALGQGPQFIFQYYEEEERQRGNFPDRFSGHQFPNYSSELNVNALLLGDSALYLCASRAKGTDTQYFGPGTRLTVL.

The chain carries TRBV6-1 and TRBJ1-2; D is unresolved. The germline V gene has CDR1 MNHNS and CDR2 SASEGT. This CDR3 has 10 amino acids. V shed 5 bases and J shed 2 bases, with 0 bases lying between them. CDR3 sequence: CASSNYGYTF. The DNA of the CDR3 is TGTGCCAGCAGTAACTATGGCTACACCTTC.

This clone was recorded only once. This chain links TRBV12-5 with TRBJ1-1; D possibly corresponds to TRBD1 (6 bases). CDR3 length equals 12 residues. V dropped 1 base and J dropped 8 bases, with 8 bases sitting between them. Germline CDR1 LGHNT, CDR2 FRNRAP. CDR3 sequence: CASGLDDREAFF. Here the CDR3 DNA reads TGTGCTAGTGGTTTGGACGACAGGGAAGCTTTCTTT.

The V and J genes are TRBV6-5 and TRBJ2-1; the match to TRBD1 covers 11 bases. This CDR3 comprises 15 residues. The germline V gene has CDR1 MNHEY and CDR2 SVGAGI. With 2 bases clipped from V and 5 bases from J, the junction kept 2 bases outside the gene matches. The CDR3 nucleotides are TGTGCCAGCAGTTACGGACAGGGGGCCCACAATGAGCAGTTCTTC. Its protein is CASSYGQGAHNEQFF.

This chain links TRBV10-1 with TRBJ1-5; D unclear. The CDR3 has 14 residues. V lost 1 base to trimming and J lost 5 bases, with 9 bases between them. CDR1 and CDR2 from the germline V gene are WNHNN and SYGVQD (reference sequence). The CDR3 DNA sequence: TGCGCCAGCAGTGAGTGGAGCGGCGATCAGCCCCAGCATTTT. Amino acids: CASSEWSGDQPQHF.

The chain has TRBV7-2 and TRBJ2-5, with TRBD2 matching 10 bases. V lost 1 base and J lost 4; bases outside the gene matches: 6. CDR3 length equals 16 residues. Germline V lookup: CDR1 SGHTA, CDR2 FQGNSA. For the CDR3, the DNA is TGTGCCAGCAGCTTAGTTCCTAGCGGGAGAACAGAGACCCAGTACTTC. Its translation is CASSLVPSGRTETQYF.

The table lists this clone with a few counts. The same CDR3 arises from other DNA sequences in this sample as well. The chain recombines TRBV5-1 with TRBJ2-5; D gene ambiguous. Per germline, CDR1 SGHRS and CDR2 YFSETQ. V was pared by 0 bases and J by 5 bases, with 5 bases between. This CDR3 spans 12 amino acids. CDR3 in DNA: TGCGCCAGCAGCTTGGCCGGGGAGACCCAGTACTTC. Its protein is CASSLAGETQYF. The full variable domain, completed using reference TRBV5-1 and TRBJ2-5, is KAGVTQTPRYLIKTRGQQVTLSCSPISGHRSVSWYQQTPGQGLQFLFEYFSETQRNKGNFPGRFSGRQFSNSRSEMNVSTLELGDSALYLCASSLAGETQYFGPGTRLLVL.

The chain has TRBV6-1 and TRBJ2-1, with 7 bases aligning to TRBD2. CDR1 MNHNS and CDR2 SASEGT come from the germline V gene. V shed 2 bases, J shed 3 bases, and the junction held 4 bases outside the gene matches. This CDR3 spans 15 amino acids. DNA for the CDR3: TGTGCCAGCAGTGAATTAGCGGGCGACTACAATGAGCAGTTCTTC. This sequence encodes CASSELAGDYNEQFF.

This clone was recorded only once. V is TRBV28 and J is TRBJ2-3, with D possibly TRBD2 on 5 matching bases. The germline V gene has CDR1 MDHEN and CDR2 SYDVKM. V shed 8 bases and J shed 0 bases, with 12 bases lying between them. The CDR3 runs to 14 residues. CDR3 DNA: TGTGCCAGCTCCCTACGGGGAAGCACAGATACGCAGTATTTT. As protein: CASSLRGSTDTQYF.

The chain recombines TRBV15 with TRBJ1-3; D call uncertain. This CDR3 spans 17 amino acids. With 0 bases removed from V and 0 bases from J, the gap between germline ends came to 12 bases. Germline CDR1 is LNHNV and CDR2 is YYDKDF (reference sequence). This CDR3 reads CATSREGGNPSGNTIYF. Here the CDR3 DNA reads TGTGCCACCAGCAGAGAAGGAGGAAATCCCTCTGGAAACACCATATATTTT.

This rearrangement joins TRBV5-1 to TRBJ2-1; D is uncertain. Trimming cost V 2 bases and J 4 bases, with 4 bases left between them. The germline V gene encodes CDR1 SGHRS and CDR2 YFSETQ. The CDR3 is 12 residues long. CDR3 protein: CASSFNYNEQFF. The CDR3 nucleotides are TGCGCCAGCAGCTTTAATTACAATGAGCAGTTCTTC. The full variable domain, its missing parts supplied by reference TRBV5-1 and TRBJ2-1, is KAGVTQTPRYLIKTRGQQVTLSCSPISGHRSVSWYQQTPGQGLQFLFEYFSETQRNKGNFPGRFSGRQFSNSRSEMNVSTLELGDSALYLCASSFNYNEQFFGPGTRLTVL.

The J gene is TRBJ2-1, the V gene TRBV5-1; D perhaps matches TRBD2 (6 bases). Between the trimmed V and J ends, which lost 0 bases and 9 bases, there was a span of 10 bases. The CDR3 has 13 residues. The germline CDR1 and CDR2 sequences are SGHRS and YFSETQ. In DNA, the CDR3 is TGCGCCAGCAGCTTGGTACTAGCCTCTGAGCAGTTCTTC. This gives the protein CASSLVLASEQFF.

This clone occurred once. The chain joins TRBV7-9 to TRBJ1-2; D possibly corresponds to TRBD1 (5 bases). The CDR3 loop spans 12 amino acids. The germline CDR1 and CDR2 sequences are SEHNR and FQNEAQ (reference sequence). Trimming pared 5 bases from V and 5 bases from J, leaving 9 bases between. DNA of the CDR3: TGTGCCAGCAGCCGCGACAGTTATGGCTACACCTTC. This translates into CASSRDSYGYTF.

The CDR3 protein is CASSLRENTEAFF. The DNA for the CDR3 is TGTGCCAGCAGCTTACGAGAGAACACTGAAGCTTTCTTT. The chain has TRBV7-9 and TRBJ1-1; no clear D gene. Germline CDR1 SEHNR, CDR2 FQNEAQ (reference sequence). V gave up 2 bases and J gave up 1 base, with 5 bases separating them. This CDR3 spans 13 amino acids.

The V gene is TRBV4-2, the J gene TRBJ2-5; TRBD1 might be the D (5 bases). CDR3 length: 15 residues. Germline V gene data show CDR1 as LGHNA and CDR2 as YNFKEQ. Trimming left V 0 bases short and J 7 bases short, with 15 bases between. CDR3 bases: TGTGCCAGCAGCCAAGATCGGCAGGGTGGTGGGACCCAGTACTTC. Protein sequence: CASSQDRQGGGTQYF.

This clone was observed a single time. This chain joins TRBV6-1 and TRBJ2-4; 9 bases are shared with TRBD1. Per the germline V gene, CDR1 is MNHNS and CDR2 is SASEGT. Trimming at V came to 4 bases and at J to 6 bases, leaving 7 bases not matched to a gene. CDR3 length: 15 residues. In DNA, the CDR3 is TGTGCCAGCAGTGTAGCCGGACAGGGGAGAAACATTCAGTACTTC. Amino acids: CASSVAGQGRNIQYF.

As concerns this clone: At one of its ends the junction is not consistent with the germline gene, which may arise from a read error. This chain connects TRBV6-5 to TRBJ2-7; D remains ambiguous. Germline CDR1 MNHEY, CDR2 SVGAGI. This CDR3 comprises 15 residues. CDR3 nucleotides: TGTGCCAGCAGTGACTCGGTTCCACCCCCCCGCGAGCAGTACTTC. Its translation: CASSDSVPPPREQYF.

A note on this clone: The same CDR3 arises from other DNA sequences in this sample as well. The V and J genes are TRBV7-2 and TRBJ2-7; 9 bases line up with TRBD2. Per germline, CDR1 SGHTA and CDR2 FQGNSA. The CDR3 has 18 residues. V was clipped by 0 bases and J by 3 bases; unmatched bases: 12. The CDR3 reads CASSLAPAGGLLGYEQYF. DNA for the CDR3: TGTGCCAGCAGCTTAGCTCCAGCGGGAGGATTATTGGGCTACGAGCAGTACTTC. The entire variable domain, with the rest obtained from reference TRBV7-2 and TRBJ2-7, is as follows: GAGVSQSPSNKVTEKGKDVELRCDPISGHTALYWYRQSLGQGLEFLIYFQGNSAPDKSGLPSDRFSAERTGGSVSTLTIQRTQQEDSAVYLCASSLAPAGGLLGYEQYFGPGTRLTVT.

The chain employs TRBV5-1 and TRBJ2-3, with D perhaps TRBD2 (5 bases). This CDR3 region has 16 residues. With 1 base removed from V and 1 base from J, the gap between germline ends came to 13 bases. Germline V CDR1 and CDR2: SGHRS, YFSETQ. The CDR3 nucleotides read TGCGCCAGCAGCTTGCGATTTGAGGGTGGCACAGATACGCAGTATTTT. As protein: CASSLRFEGGTDTQYF. The whole variable domain, remainder taken from reference TRBV5-1 and TRBJ2-3, is KAGVTQTPRYLIKTRGQQVTLSCSPISGHRSVSWYQQTPGQGLQFLFEYFSETQRNKGNFPGRFSGRQFSNSRSEMNVSTLELGDSALYLCASSLRFEGGTDTQYFGPGTRLTVL.

This chain links TRBV18 with TRBJ2-1; no clear D gene. CDR1 KGHSH and CDR2 LQKENI come from the germline V gene. The CDR3 spans 16 residues. The V end was cut by 0 bases, the J end by 0 bases, with 9 bases between. The CDR3 loop reads CASSPPAASSYNEQFF. The CDR3 DNA sequence: TGTGCCAGCTCACCACCAGCAGCTAGCTCCTACAATGAGCAGTTCTTC.

The chain employs TRBV5-4 and TRBJ2-2, with D unclear. The CDR3 contains 14 residues. Germline V gives CDR1 SGHNT, CDR2 YYREEE (reference sequence). V lost 0 bases, J lost 9 bases, and 12 bases lay in between. In nucleotides, the CDR3 is TGTGCCAGCAGCTTGGATCTGTTTCCGAGGGAGCTGTTTTTT. The encoded protein is CASSLDLFPRELFF.

This sequence joins TRBV12-5 and TRBJ2-3, with unresolved D. V lost 4 bases and J 4 bases, leaving 6 bases between the germline ends. CDR1 LGHNT and CDR2 FRNRAP come from the germline V gene. The CDR3 consists of 12 residues. The CDR3 protein is CASGYGADTQYF. CDR3 nucleotides: TGTGCTAGTGGTTATGGGGCAGATACGCAGTATTTT.